This TCR beta chain came from a study of shared clonotypes between healthy human individuals (dated by TCRdb to the early 2020s). Background for the entire study: The cohort included three men and a couple of women between 18 and 49 years of age. Per donor, three plates each were used for CD4 naive and CD4 memory, two for CD8 naive, and one for CD8 memory. Blood TCR repertoires of about 5 healthy adults were deeply sequenced to estimate repertoire size and the extent of clonotype sharing between individuals. To increase sequencing depth and limit assay-specific biases, different laboratories used diverse techniques to prepare libraries and sequence TCR repertoires. Each donor's leukapheresis produced roughly between roughly 0.9 and 8.9 billion PBMCs.

This clone was seen once. Its antigen has not been determined. The record has no base qualities; no much larger clone is one base away. From a lookup of the germline V gene, CDR1 and CDR2 are SGHAT and FQNNGV. From its cysteine to its phenylalanine, the CDR3 spans 14 amino acids. The read is trimmed to its CDR3 DNA, 42 bases read in frame from base 1. Results the study describes overall, beyond this receptor: Pairwise subsampling led to the expectation that sequencing depth would affect the degree of clonotype sharing among donors. Naive subsets generally had larger estimated clonotype richness than memory subsets. Sampling was restricted to blood, and TCR repertoires in tissues likely differ from the TCR repertoires found in blood. Incomplete sequencing was indicated by rarefaction of sorted-subset datasets, despite the large sequencing depth. Because the study included a small number of donors, the genetic and exposure-history diversity represented was limited. Clonotypes shared by all four sorted-subset donors showed higher generation probabilities than non-shared clonotypes. Roughly 5.2% of naive CD4, more than 3% of naive CD8, around 2.3% of memory CD4, and about 0.4% of memory CD8 clonotypes were shared across four donors.

Using the deep immunoSEQ assay, TCR CDR3 regions were amplified from genomic DNA by multiplex PCR. Extracted genomic DNA from each cell subset was distributed evenly across all wells of several immunoSEQ 96-well plates, and each plate was treated as a replicate. For sorted subsets, approximately 190 ng of genomic DNA, equivalent to 25,000 to 35,000 T cell genomes, went into each replicate PCR. Purified libraries were measured with a Qubit 3.0 fluorometer, size-checked on a Bioanalyzer 2100, and measured again with the KAPA Library Quantification kit. Every immunoSEQ 96-well plate was sequenced on a separate single-read 150-cycle Illumina NextSeq 550 flow cell. The original methods were these. Because the immunoSEQ output held only junctional sequences and lacked quality scores, the filtering could not match the filtering applied to full-length reads. Sequences were annotated with PyIR, a Python wrapper for IgBLAST v1.9, using IMGT germline references to assign V/J genes and CDR3. Any read was removed if the V/J assignment was weak (E-value above 1e-6), the CDR3 was missing, or the read contained stop codons, out-of-frame junctions, or ambiguous translated residues. A V3J clonotype was defined by an identical inferred V gene, J gene, and CDR3 amino acid sequence. To compute the percentage overlap between repertoires, the number of shared unique clonotypes was divided by the size of the smaller repertoire. RTK rarefaction, the Chao1 estimator, and Recon v2.1 estimates of unobserved clonotypes were used to assess repertoire richness. Generation probabilities for all TCRbeta clonotypes obtained by the gDNA method from several donors were computed using OLGA. The table comes from immuneACCESS by way of TCRdb, which keeps in-frame sequences with V and J called. Part of the clones is missing from these tables; in studies checked, under half for an unresolved V gene and the rest for unknown reasons. D and trimming come from the DNA, and the V and J calls and clone size come from that table. Here the sample has 1.6 million or so clones; roughly 96% occur a single time. The ten largest account for approximately 1.2% of the sample.

The donors were healthy, HIV-negative adults with no recently reported acute infections or vaccinations. Only Caucasian adults living in Nashville, Tennessee, USA were represented among the donors. CD4+ T cells were enriched through magnetic negative selection, after which naive cells were positively selected on CD45RA and the remaining negative fraction served as the memory subset. Blood was collected by leukapheresis, and PBMCs were isolated by Ficoll-Histopaque density gradient centrifugation and then cryopreserved in liquid nitrogen vapor phase. Purity and quantity of every magnetically sorted T cell population were checked by analytical flow cytometry. From each sorted fraction, genomic DNA was isolated and quantified by UV absorbance on a Nanodrop 2000c.

Sequenced: naive CD4+ T cells sorted from blood. Reading the label with the study, this specimen's cell subset or site is: CD45RA+ positively selected. The clonotype was recovered from a man younger than 40 in good health. In this chain, TRBV11-2 is recombined with TRBJ2-2; 9 of the junction bases match TRBD2. The CDR3 region has the sequence CASSGSSGTGELFF. The DNA reads as follows: TGTGCGAGTAGCGGGAGTTCGGGCACCGGGGAGCTGTTTTTT.